What follows is one T cell receptor beta chain and its context. Its target is not known. The data stem from a study of T cell responses to AZD1222 COVID-19 vaccine. Across the whole study: Pooling covered second doses at about 4 or about 12 weeks. The study, taken as a whole, reports: It was only a handful of AZD1222 recipients who were seropositive at baseline. Sampled repertoires all dated from after the peak T cell response. Epitopes outside B.1.351 and B.1.1.7 mutated regions reportedly drew nearly half of spike TCRs.

CDR1 and CDR2 (germline): SGHTA, FQGNSA. The CDR3 is 16 amino acids. Trimming shortened V by 3 bases and J by 0 bases, and 14 bases separated the two germline ends. Assay used: immunoSEQ multiplex PCR; TCRdb lists only in-frame clones, some missing. The repertoire has roughly 20,000 clones, approximately 80% of them found once; the top ten carry approximately 45%. V usage is TRBV7-2 and J usage is TRBJ1-1; D is unresolved. This sequence originates from an adult in good health. The sample consisted of peripheral blood, taken on day 0 of AZD1222 vaccination. This chain's CDR3 is CASSFQEALLNTEAFF. As DNA, the CDR3 is TGTGCCAGCAGCTTTCAGGAAGCACTGTTGAACACTGAAGCTTTCTTT.